The 21 T cell receptor beta chains below all came from one sample that was sequenced in a study of CD8 T cells in ankylosing spondylitis. TCRdb used MiXCR to reprocess the 5' RACE reads, holding one entry per CDR3 protein. Of 380,000 or so distinct CDR3 sequences in the sample, roughly 20% were seen once. The specimen was blood, either unsorted or a sorted T cell fraction (not recorded which). These receptor sequences come from a male donor with ankylosing spondylitis or in good health (not recorded which).

This chain joins TRBV5-5 and TRBJ2-3; no clear D gene. The CDR3 loop spans 16 amino acids. Trimming removed 0 bases from V and 6 bases from J, with 17 bases in between. Germline assignment: CDR1 SGHKS and CDR2 YYEKEE (reference sequence). CDR3 DNA: TGTGCCAGCAGCTTGGGGTACCTGACCCCGGAGGATACGCAGTATTTT. This codes for CASSLGYLTPEDTQYF.

V is TRBV6-2 or TRBV6-3 and J is TRBJ2-7; D is unclear. The CDR3 runs 14 residues. CDR1 and CDR2 (germline): MNHEY, SVGEGT. The V end lost 7 bases, the J end lost 0 bases, and 13 bases lay between the germline ends. CDR3: CASTGSLGSYEQYF. The CDR3 bases are TGTGCCAGCACGGGTAGTCTGGGCTCCTACGAGCAGTACTTC.

V gene TRBV12-3 or TRBV12-4 combines with J gene TRBJ2-1, with 8 bases that match TRBD1. Losses at the gene ends were 6 bases for V and 2 bases for J; bases not matched to a gene: 3. This CDR3 has 14 residues. The CDR3 protein is CASRRTGTYNEQFF. The CDR3 nucleotides read TGTGCCAGCAGGAGGACAGGGACCTACAATGAGCAGTTCTTC.

The chain couples TRBV6-1 to TRBJ2-1; 9 nucleotides agree with TRBD1. Germline V CDR1 and CDR2: MNHNS, SASEGT. This CDR3 is 14 amino acids long. V was pared by 6 bases and J by 2 bases, with 2 bases of the junction left unmatched. The CDR3 reads CASRTGGPYNEQFF. In nucleotides, the CDR3 is TGTGCCAGCAGAACAGGGGGCCCCTACAATGAGCAGTTCTTC.

The chain combines TRBV7-9 with TRBJ2-3, with D possibly being TRBD1 (5 bases). Germline CDR1 SEHNR, CDR2 FQNEAQ (reference sequence). Trimming stripped 7 bases from V and 7 bases from J, with 12 bases between. The CDR3 covers 12 residues. The DNA of the CDR3 is TGTGCCAGCATCCTGGACACCCATACGCAGTATTTT. This encodes CASILDTHTQYF.

The chain has TRBV20-1 and TRBJ2-2; 10 nucleotides match TRBD2. The CDR3 loop spans 22 amino acids. Germline lookup yields CDR1 DFQATT and CDR2 SNEGSKA (reference sequence). Unmatched junction bases numbered 19, after V lost 0 bases and J lost 0 bases. The CDR3 DNA sequence: TGCAGTGCTAGAGATCTATTAGGACTAGCGGACAGAGGAAACGCGAACACCGGGGAGCTGTTTTTT. Translation: CSARDLLGLADRGNANTGELFF.

The chain uses TRBV29-1 and TRBJ2-1; 9 bases match TRBD2. Trimming removed 5 bases from V and 4 bases from J; junction bases left unmatched: 6. The CDR3 is 14 residues long. Germline loops: CDR1 SQVTM, CDR2 ANQGSEA. This chain's CDR3 is CSVFLAGPYNEQFF. The CDR3 region has the DNA TGCAGCGTTTTCCTAGCGGGACCTTACAATGAGCAGTTCTTC.

The genes are TRBV4-2 and TRBJ1-5; 10 bases line up with TRBD1. Germline-derived CDR1 and CDR2 are LGHNA and YNFKEQ. Losses at the gene ends were 0 bases for V and 5 bases for J; bases not matched to a gene: 7. This CDR3 is 17 amino acids long. CDR3 sequence reads: CASSQDLPGTGDQPQHF. DNA of the CDR3: TGTGCCAGCAGCCAAGATCTACCCGGGACAGGGGATCAGCCCCAGCATTTT.

The chain employs TRBV7-9 and TRBJ1-2; TRBD1 might be the D (5 bases). The length of the CDR3 is 12 residues. The V gene's germline CDR1 is SEHNR and CDR2 FQNEAQ (reference sequence). The ends were cut back, 7 bases at V and 7 bases at J, with 13 bases in the middle. CDR3 amino acids: CASNQGTPGYTF. CDR3 bases: TGTGCCAGCAACCAGGGTACCCCTGGCTACACCTTC.

This clonotype showed up just a few times. At one boundary the junction diverges from the germline segment, which might be a read error. The chain employs TRBV7-9 and TRBJ1-1; 9 bases fit TRBD1. The germline gives CDR1 SEHNR, CDR2 FQNEAQ (reference sequence). The CDR3 loop spans 11 amino acids. The CDR3 spells CASSFGDRALF. The CDR3 region has the DNA TGTGCCAGCAGCTTTGGGGACAGGGCCCTATTT.

This clonotype appeared a few times. The gene calls are TRBV29-1 and TRBJ1-1; a weak D match, TRBD1 (5 bases). V lost 4 bases and J 3 bases, leaving 9 bases between the germline ends. CDR1 SQVTM and CDR2 ANQGSEA come from the germline V gene. CDR3 size: 12 residues. DNA of the CDR3: TGCAGCGTTGCTGTAGGGGACACTGAAGCTTTCTTT. This encodes CSVAVGDTEAFF.

This chain links TRBV6-1 with TRBJ2-7; 10 bases agree with TRBD2. The CDR3 extends over 16 amino acids. CDR1 is MNHNS, CDR2 SASEGT, per germline. V shed 4 bases and J 5 bases; nucleotides not matched to a gene: 11. CDR3 coding DNA: TGTGCCAGCAGTGCCACGGTAGCGGGGGGTTTCGACGAGCAGTACTTC. Translated, it gives CASSATVAGGFDEQYF.

This clonotype was found a few times. V gene TRBV6-4 combines with J gene TRBJ2-3, with 8 bases identical to TRBD1. The V gene end was trimmed by 6 bases and the J gene end by 3 bases; junction bases not matched to a gene: 26. Germline V gene sequence: CDR1 MRHNA, CDR2 SNTAGT. The CDR3 covers 21 residues. This CDR3 reads CASSITPGQDNQILGTDTQYF. The DNA of the CDR3 is TGTGCCAGCAGCATAACTCCGGGACAGGATAACCAAATCCTAGGGACAGATACGCAGTATTTT.

The chain links TRBV4-1 to TRBJ2-1; perhaps D is TRBD1 or TRBD2 (6 bases each). From germline, CDR1 is MGHRA and CDR2 YSYEKL. The length of the CDR3 is 16 residues. Trimming pared 3 bases from V and 8 bases from J, leaving 20 bases between. CDR3 protein: CASSHRGRGARDEQFF. In nucleotides, the CDR3 is TGCGCCAGCAGCCACAGAGGAAGGGGGGCTAGGGATGAGCAGTTCTTC.

The chain uses TRBV6-5 and TRBJ2-7; D remains ambiguous. Trimming took 2 bases from V and 6 from J, leaving 8 bases between them. CDR1 is MNHEY, CDR2 SVGAGI, per germline. The CDR3 has 12 residues. The CDR3 protein is CASSYNPGEQYF. In DNA form, the CDR3 reads TGTGCCAGCAGTTACAATCCCGGCGAGCAGTACTTC.

The chain carries TRBV4-1 and TRBJ2-7, with no clear D. CDR1 MGHRA and CDR2 YSYEKL come from the germline V gene. CDR3 length: 14 amino acids. Trimming shortened V by 1 base and J by 1 base, and 8 bases separated the two germline ends. This chain's CDR3 is CASSQGEVSYEQYF. The CDR3 DNA reads TGCGCCAGCAGCCAAGGCGAAGTATCCTACGAGCAGTACTTC.

The chain is built from TRBV5-6 and TRBJ2-3, with a tentative D call TRBD2 (5 bases). V lost 4 bases to trimming and J lost 4 bases, with 10 bases between them. CDR3 size: 13 residues. The germline V gene has CDR1 SGHDT and CDR2 YYEEEE. CDR3 bases: TGTGCCAGCAGCCGCTTTAGCGCAGATACGCAGTATTTT. Its protein product is CASSRFSADTQYF. Supplemented by reference TRBV5-6 and TRBJ2-3, the full variable domain reads DAGVTQSPTHLIKTRGQQVTLRCSPKSGHDTVSWYQQALGQGPQFIFQYYEEEERQRGNFPDRFSGHQFPNYSSELNVNALLLGDSALYLCASSRFSADTQYFGPGTRLTVL.

In this sample, this clonotype turned up many times. The gene calls are TRBV12-3 or TRBV12-4 and TRBJ2-7; D is perhaps TRBD1 or TRBD2 (5 bases each). This CDR3 comprises 14 residues. Trimming removed 4 bases at V and 2 bases at J, with 12 bases between. CDR3 sequence reads: CASSSRDGPYEQYF. The CDR3 DNA reads TGTGCCAGCAGTTCCCGGGACGGACCCTACGAGCAGTACTTC.

This clonotype was counted a few times. The chain recombines TRBV7-3 with TRBJ2-2, with D possibly being TRBD1 or TRBD2 (5 bases each). The CDR3 runs 14 residues. CDR1 and CDR2 (germline): SGHTA, FQGTGA. V lost 8 bases to trimming and J lost 7 bases, with 17 bases between them. The CDR3 loop is CASRLGPNFGELFF. The CDR3, as DNA: TGTGCCAGCCGTCTGGGACCGAACTTCGGGGAGCTGTTTTTT.

The CDR3 DNA sequence: TGTGCCAGCAGTTACTCTCAGGGGGAGACCCAGTACTTC. It codes for CASSYSQGETQYF. The chain carries TRBV6-5 and TRBJ2-5, with D maybe TRBD1 (6 bases). Trimming shortened V by 0 bases and J by 5 bases, and 7 bases separated the two germline ends. Germline CDR1 and CDR2: MNHEY and SVGAGI. The CDR3 runs to 13 residues.

The chain has TRBV7-2 and TRBJ1-2; no definite D call. This CDR3 contains 15 residues. Germline loops: CDR1 SGHTA, CDR2 FQGNSA. The ends were cut back, 2 bases at V and 0 bases at J, with 10 bases in the middle. CDR3 region: CASSLIRRANYGYTF. CDR3 in DNA: TGTGCCAGCAGCTTAATCAGAAGAGCTAACTATGGCTACACCTTC.